A single sample gave rise to the 16 T cell receptor beta chains below, sequenced in a study of blood T cell repertoires in COVID-19. Sequencing used immunoSEQ multiplex PCR; TCRdb keeps in-frame clones, though not all of them. Here the sample spans approximately 150,000 clones, about 92% being singletons. Source material: peripheral blood. The receptor set was obtained from a human donor in a cohort sampled during active COVID-19.

This clone is a singleton in its sample. V and J are TRBV5-1 and TRBJ2-5; D might be TRBD2 (5 bases). Germline lookup yields CDR1 SGHRS and CDR2 YFSETQ. Trimming took 0 bases from V and 1 from J, leaving 10 bases between them. This CDR3 spans 15 amino acids. This chain's CDR3 is CASSLGLRGQETQYF. DNA of the CDR3: TGCGCCAGCAGCTTGGGGCTCCGGGGCCAAGAGACCCAGTACTTC.

This rearrangement joins TRBV6-2 or TRBV6-3 to TRBJ2-3; D possibly corresponds to TRBD2 (5 bases). The CDR3 contains 14 residues. V lost 5 bases and J 2 bases, leaving 11 bases between the germline ends. The V gene's germline CDR1 is MNHEY and CDR2 SVGEGT. The CDR3 reads CASSVGEVTDTQYF. The CDR3 nucleotides are TGTGCCAGCAGTGTCGGGGAAGTCACAGATACGCAGTATTTT.

This clone turned up a few times. V usage is TRBV7-8 and J usage is TRBJ1-5; 7 bases line up with TRBD1. CDR1 and CDR2 from the germline V gene are SGHVS and FQNEAQ. J was trimmed by 6 bases and V by 5 bases; bases with no gene match: 7. This CDR3 contains 14 residues. The CDR3 reads CASSDHRGTQPQHF. The CDR3 region has the DNA TGTGCCAGCAGCGACCACAGGGGAACTCAGCCCCAGCATTTT. Variable domain in full (rest from reference TRBV7-8 and TRBJ1-5): GAGVSQSPRYKVAKRGQDVALRCDPISGHVSLFWYQQALGQGPEFLTYFQNEAQLDKSGLPSDRFFAERPEGSVSTLKIQRTQQEDSAVYLCASSDHRGTQPQHFGDGTRLSIL.

V gene TRBV6-5 combines with J gene TRBJ1-1, with 7 positions matching TRBD1. Trimming at V came to 0 bases and at J to 1 base, leaving 2 bases not matched to a gene. In germline, CDR1 is MNHEY, CDR2 SVGAGI. The CDR3 spans 15 residues. The CDR3 sequence: CASSYSRQGNTEAFF. CDR3 bases: TGTGCCAGCAGTTACTCGAGACAGGGGAACACTGAAGCTTTCTTT.

CDR3 coding DNA: TGCGCCAGCAGCCAAGCTACTAGCGGGGGGGCCGGAGAGACCCAGTACTTC. This gives the protein CASSQATSGGAGETQYF. This chain links TRBV4-3 with TRBJ2-5; TRBD2 matches 13 bases. CDR1 LGHNA and CDR2 YSLEER come from the germline V gene. V dropped 1 base and J dropped 4; count of bases not matched to a gene: 6. The CDR3 is made up of 17 amino acids.

V gene TRBV19 combines with J gene TRBJ1-6; 8 positions match TRBD1. Trimming took 4 bases from V and 10 from J; bases not matched to a gene: 6. CDR3 length: 14 residues. CDR1 is LNHDA and CDR2 is SQIVND in the germline V gene (reference sequence). The CDR3, as DNA: TGTGCCAGTAGTACGACAGGGGTCCAATCACCCCTCCACTTT. The encoded protein is CASSTTGVQSPLHF.

The chain carries TRBV12-2 and TRBJ2-7; the table's D call, TRBD2, has no DNA check behind it. TRBV12-2 is an annotated pseudogene. This CDR3 is 14 amino acids long. CDR3 bases: TGTGCAAGCCACCTTTTACGGTTCTCCTACGAGCAGTACTTC. It yields the protein CASHLLRFSYEQYF.

The chain is built from TRBV4-1 and TRBJ2-7; perhaps TRBD1 as D (5 bases). Germline V CDR1 and CDR2: MGHRA, YSYEKL. Trimming took off 1 base at V and 2 bases at J, with 12 bases between the two ends. This CDR3 has 15 amino acids. Written as DNA, the CDR3 is TGCGCCAGCAGCCAAGGGGCAGGGAAGACCTACGAGCAGTACTTC. Protein sequence: CASSQGAGKTYEQYF.

A word on this clone: Other DNA sequences in this sample translate to the same CDR3. This chain joins TRBV7-2 and TRBJ2-2, with 11 bases identical to TRBD2. The junction had 9 bases not matched to a gene; V was cut back by 4 bases and J by 5 bases. Per germline, CDR1 SGHTA and CDR2 FQGNSA. This CDR3 is built from 17 residues. CDR3 region: CASSSLAGGPDTGELFF. The CDR3 region has the DNA TGTGCCAGCAGCTCATTAGCGGGGGGGCCTGATACCGGGGAGCTGTTTTTT.

The chain has TRBV12-3 or TRBV12-4 and TRBJ2-3; possibly TRBD2 for D (6 bases). Between the trimmed V and J ends, which lost 8 bases and 7 bases, there was a span of 16 bases. CDR3 size: 13 residues. The CDR3 DNA is TGTGCCAGCGGCGCAGGAGGGATTTATACGCAGTATTTT. Translating it yields CASGAGGIYTQYF.

V gene TRBV10-3 combines with J gene TRBJ2-3; 8 positions agree with TRBD2. CDR1 ENHRY and CDR2 SYGVKD come from the germline V gene. This CDR3 has 13 amino acids. J gave up 8 bases and V 3 bases, and 4 bases lay outside the gene matches. The CDR3 region is CAISDLAGTTQYF. CDR3 bases: TGTGCCATCAGTGACTTAGCGGGGACTACGCAGTATTTT.

The chain couples TRBV19 to TRBJ2-7, with 9 bases that match TRBD1. V gave up 6 bases and J gave up 6 bases; unmatched junction bases: 9. Germline V CDR1 and CDR2: LNHDA, SQIVND (reference sequence). CDR3 length equals 14 residues. CDR3 bases: TGTGCCAGTAGCCCTTCGGAACAGGGGGCCGAGCAGTACTTC. This translates into CASSPSEQGAEQYF.

The CDR3 reads CASSLDAHRGREKLFF. The CDR3, as DNA: TGTGCCAGCAGCTTAGATGCGCACAGGGGGCGAGAAAAACTGTTTTTT. The chain recombines TRBV11-2 with TRBJ1-4, with TRBD1 matching over 9 bases. V shed 0 bases, J shed 8 bases, and the junction held 7 bases outside the gene matches. Per germline, CDR1 SGHAT and CDR2 FQNNGV. CDR3 length: 16 residues.

The chain recombines TRBV5-6 with TRBJ2-3; maybe TRBD2 (5 bases). The CDR3 is 14 amino acids. CDR1 and CDR2 from the germline V gene are SGHDT and YYEEEE. The V end lost 1 base, the J end lost 3 bases, and 9 bases lay between the germline ends. CDR3 sequence: CASSLQRGTDTQYF. CDR3 sequence (DNA): TGTGCCAGCAGCTTGCAACGGGGAACAGATACGCAGTATTTT.

The J gene is TRBJ2-1, the V gene TRBV7-2; 9 bases map to TRBD2. V was pared by 1 base and J by 8 bases, with 9 bases of the junction left unmatched. The CDR3 runs 16 residues. Germline V CDR1 and CDR2: SGHTA, FQGNSA. The CDR3: CASSLVPRGGRDEQFF. In DNA form, the CDR3 reads TGTGCCAGCAGCTTAGTCCCGCGGGGGGGCAGGGATGAGCAGTTCTTC.

The gene calls are TRBV2 and TRBJ2-7; possible D gene TRBD2, 6 bases. The CDR3 sequence is 13 residues long. Trimming left V 6 bases short and J 2 bases short, with 11 bases between. Germline CDR1 reads SNHLY; CDR2 reads FYNNEI. CDR3 loop: CASRGGGTYEQYF. The CDR3, as DNA: TGTGCCAGCAGGGGGGGAGGAACCTACGAGCAGTACTTC.